This entry features one TCR beta chain sequence. Antigen: not known. Only in-frame clones appear in the TCRdb table, and some are missing; sequencing was by immunoSEQ multiplex PCR. The sample has 65,000 to 85,000 clones; 80% to 90% are singletons. These data come from a study of T cell responses to AZD1222 COVID-19 vaccine. This CDR3 has 15 residues. V was pared by 3 bases and J by 1 base, with 11 bases between. CDR1 is SGHNT and CDR2 is YENEEA in the germline V gene. Researchers grouped second doses given at about 4 or about 12 weeks into one pool. Findings and limits, study-wide: Of spike-specific TCRs, nearly half reportedly target regions left unmutated in variants. Repertoires were obtained solely post-peak T cell response. Possibly, clonal diversity was underestimated; donors were largely white British and included more females.

This specimen was peripheral blood, taken 28 days after the second AZD1222 dose. This TCR derives from an adult who received the AZD1222 COVID-19 vaccine. The genes are TRBV11-3 and TRBJ2-3; a weak D match, TRBD1 (5 bases). This chain's CDR3 is CASSLGLTGTDTQYF. CDR3 coding DNA: TGTGCCAGCAGCTTGGGGCTTACCGGCACAGATACGCAGTATTTT. Full variable domain (outside the CDR3, taken from reference TRBV11-3 and TRBJ2-3): EAGVVQSPRYKIIEKKQPVAFWCNPISGHNTLYWYLQNLGQGPELLIRYENEEAVDDSQLPKDRFSAERLKGVDSTLKIQPAELGDSAVYLCASSLGLTGTDTQYFGPGTRLTVL.